This TCR beta chain was recovered during a study of CD8 T cells in ankylosing spondylitis. The V gene's germline CDR1 is SQVTM and CDR2 ANQGSEA. The CDR3 has 18 residues. V shed 1 base, J shed 0 bases, and the junction held 11 bases outside the gene matches. Study conclusions and caveats: Earlier literature documents some of the motif variants in reactive arthritis synovial fluid and blood. Disease-linked clones had a CD8+ phenotype and relatively low frequency in peripheral blood. Blood of patients with ankylosing spondylitis appeared to be characterized by a TCR beta motif of eight highly homologous variants. Disease-linked clones reportedly showed significant enrichment in matched ankylosing spondylitis synovial fluid.

Preparation of TCR beta libraries was done by quantitative 5'-RACE with molecular barcodes. TCRdb reprocessed the 5' RACE reads via MiXCR and lists one record per CDR3 protein. The sample lists 75,000 to 95,000 distinct CDR3 sequences; roughly 8.5% were seen once. This clonotype was picked up many times. Its antigen is unknown. Material for sequencing was blood, either unsorted or a sorted T cell fraction (not recorded which). The chain uses TRBV29-1 and TRBJ2-3, with 9 bases lining up with TRBD2. The origin of this receptor is a male donor with ankylosing spondylitis. CDR3 DNA sequence: TGCAGCGTTGAAGCTCCGGCACTAGCGGGTCCTAGCACAGATACGCAGTATTTT. It specifies CSVEAPALAGPSTDTQYF.